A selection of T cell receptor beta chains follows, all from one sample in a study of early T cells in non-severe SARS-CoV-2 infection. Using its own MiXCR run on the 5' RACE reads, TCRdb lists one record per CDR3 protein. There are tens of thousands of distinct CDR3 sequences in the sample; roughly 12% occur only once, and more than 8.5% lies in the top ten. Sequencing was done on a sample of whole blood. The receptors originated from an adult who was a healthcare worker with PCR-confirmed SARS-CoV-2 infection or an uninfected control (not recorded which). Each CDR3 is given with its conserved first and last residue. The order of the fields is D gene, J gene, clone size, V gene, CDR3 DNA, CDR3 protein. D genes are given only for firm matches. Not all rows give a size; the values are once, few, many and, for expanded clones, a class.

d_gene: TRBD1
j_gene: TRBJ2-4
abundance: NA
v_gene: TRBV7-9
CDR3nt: TGTGCCAGCAGCCTCGGACAGGGGGCCCCGGGCGAGATTCAGTACTTC
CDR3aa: CASSLGQGAPGEIQYF

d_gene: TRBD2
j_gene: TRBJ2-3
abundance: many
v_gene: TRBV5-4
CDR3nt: TGTGCCAGCAGCTTGGACGGACTAGCTACAGATACGCAGTATTTT
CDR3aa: CASSLDGLATDTQYF

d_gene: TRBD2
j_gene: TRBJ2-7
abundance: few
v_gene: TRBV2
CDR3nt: TGTGCCAGCAGTGGGAGGGAGGGCGAGCAGTACTTC
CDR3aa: CASSGREGEQYF

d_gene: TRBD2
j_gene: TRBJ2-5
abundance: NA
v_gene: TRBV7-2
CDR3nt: TGTGCCAGCAGCTTAAGTAGCGGGAGAAAGACCCAGTACTTC
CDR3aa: CASSLSSGRKTQYF

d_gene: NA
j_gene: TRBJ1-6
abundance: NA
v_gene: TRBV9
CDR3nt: TGTGCCAGCAGCGTAGTGGCGAGCAATTCACCCCTCCACTTT
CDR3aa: CASSVVASNSPLHF

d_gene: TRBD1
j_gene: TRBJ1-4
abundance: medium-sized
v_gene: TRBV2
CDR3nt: TGTGCCAGCAACAGGGGGCTCGAAAAACTGTTTTTT
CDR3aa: CASNRGLEKLFF

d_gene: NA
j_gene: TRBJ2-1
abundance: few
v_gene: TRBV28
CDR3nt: TGTGCCAGCACCATAGGGGATGAGCAGTTCTTC
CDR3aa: CASTIGDEQFF

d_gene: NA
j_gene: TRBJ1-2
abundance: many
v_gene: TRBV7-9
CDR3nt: TGTGCCAGCAGCTTACAGGCGGCTTCTAACTATGGCTACACCTTC
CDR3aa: CASSLQAASNYGYTF

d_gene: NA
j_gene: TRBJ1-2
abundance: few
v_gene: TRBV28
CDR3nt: TGTGCCAGCAGCCTTAGACAAAACTATGGCTACACCTTC
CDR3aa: CASSLRQNYGYTF

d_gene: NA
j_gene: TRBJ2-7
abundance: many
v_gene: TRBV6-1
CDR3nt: TGTGCCAGCAGCCCTGGACAAACCTACGAGCAGTACTTC
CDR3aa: CASSPGQTYEQYF

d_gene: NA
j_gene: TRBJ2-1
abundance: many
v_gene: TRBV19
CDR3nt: TGTGCCAGTAGTATTGGGAGGAAAAATGAGCAGTTCTTC
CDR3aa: CASSIGRKNEQFF

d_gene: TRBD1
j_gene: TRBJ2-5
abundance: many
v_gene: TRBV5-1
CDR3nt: TGCGCCAGCAGCTCTCAGGGACAGGGGTATCAAGAGACCCAGTACTTC
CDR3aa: CASSSQGQGYQETQYF

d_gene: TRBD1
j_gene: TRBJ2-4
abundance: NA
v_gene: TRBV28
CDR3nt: TGTGCCAGCAGTAACCCGACAGGGCTAGCCAAAAACATTCAGTACTTC
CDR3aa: CASSNPTGLAKNIQYF

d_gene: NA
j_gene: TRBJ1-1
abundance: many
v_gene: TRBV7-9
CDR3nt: TGTGCCAGCAGCTTAAAGAGCGTGAACATTGAAGCTTTCTTT
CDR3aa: CASSLKSVNIEAFF

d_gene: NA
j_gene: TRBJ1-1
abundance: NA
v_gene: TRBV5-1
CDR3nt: TGCGCCAGCAGCTTGGACGGGATAAGGACTGAAGCTTTCTTT
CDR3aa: CASSLDGIRTEAFF

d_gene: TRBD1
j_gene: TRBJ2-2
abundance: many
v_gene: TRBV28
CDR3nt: TGTGCCAGCCGCTGGGGACAGGGGTCAGGGGAGCTGTTTTTT
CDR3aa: CASRWGQGSGELFF

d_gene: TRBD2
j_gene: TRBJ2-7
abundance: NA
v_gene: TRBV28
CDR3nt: TGTGCCACCGAGGTTCTAGCGGGAGGCGAGCAGTACTTC
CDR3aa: CATEVLAGGEQYF

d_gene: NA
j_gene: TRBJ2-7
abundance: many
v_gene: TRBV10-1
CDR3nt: TGCGCCAGCGCCGACGGGTACGAGCAGTACTTC
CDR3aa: CASADGYEQYF

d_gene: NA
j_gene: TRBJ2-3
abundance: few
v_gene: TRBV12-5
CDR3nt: TGTGCTAGTGGACTACCAAACAACAAGCTGTCCACAGATACGCAGTATTTT
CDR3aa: CASGLPNNKLSTDTQYF

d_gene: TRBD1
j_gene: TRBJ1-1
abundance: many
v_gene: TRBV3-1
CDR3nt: TGTGCCAGCAGCCGACCGGGACAGATAAACACTGAAGCTTTCTTT
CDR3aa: CASSRPGQINTEAFF

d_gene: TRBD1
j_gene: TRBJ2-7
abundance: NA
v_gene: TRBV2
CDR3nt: TGTGCCAGCCACAGGGGTATTGCCTACGAGCAGTACTTC
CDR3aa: CASHRGIAYEQYF

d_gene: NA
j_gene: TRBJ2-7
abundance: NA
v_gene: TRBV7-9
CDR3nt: TGTGCCAGCAGCTCCGATTTCTACGAGCAGTACTTC
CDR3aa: CASSSDFYEQYF

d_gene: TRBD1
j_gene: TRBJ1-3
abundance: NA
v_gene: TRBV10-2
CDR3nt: TGCGCCAGCAGTGCCGGGACAGGGTTCTCTGGAAACACCATATATTTT
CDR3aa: CASSAGTGFSGNTIYF

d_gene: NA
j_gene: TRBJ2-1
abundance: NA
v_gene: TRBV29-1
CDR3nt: TGCAGCGTTATCACCGGGACTGGGGCCTACAATGAGCAGTTCTTC
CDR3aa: CSVITGTGAYNEQFF

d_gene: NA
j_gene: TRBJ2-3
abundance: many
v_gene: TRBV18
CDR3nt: TGTGCCAGCTCACCCCCCCACGGAGGGGGCTGTGAAGATACGCAGTATTTT
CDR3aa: CASSPPHGGGCEDTQYF

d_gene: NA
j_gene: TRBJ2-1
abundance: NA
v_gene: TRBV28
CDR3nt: TGTGCCAGCAGAATAGATACCTACAATGAGCAGTTCTTC
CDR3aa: CASRIDTYNEQFF

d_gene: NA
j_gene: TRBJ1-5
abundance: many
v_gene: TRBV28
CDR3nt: TGTGCCAGCACCCCAGCAGGAAATCAGCCCCAGCATTTT
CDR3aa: CASTPAGNQPQHF

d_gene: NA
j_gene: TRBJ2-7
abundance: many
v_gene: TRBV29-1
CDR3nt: TGCAGCGTAGACACAACCTACGAGCAGTACTTC
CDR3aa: CSVDTTYEQYF

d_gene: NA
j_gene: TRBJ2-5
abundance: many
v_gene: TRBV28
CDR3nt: TGTGCCAGCAGCCGACTTGGTGCGGAGACCCAGTACTTC
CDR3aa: CASSRLGAETQYF

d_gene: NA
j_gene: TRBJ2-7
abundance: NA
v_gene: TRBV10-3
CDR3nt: TGTGCCATCAGTGATCGGGGGTGGGAGCAGTACTTC
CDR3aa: CAISDRGWEQYF

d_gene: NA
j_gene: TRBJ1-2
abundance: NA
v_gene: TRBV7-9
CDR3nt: TGTGCCAGCAGCTTAGGGGGGCTGAATAGCTATGGCTACACCTTC
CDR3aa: CASSLGGLNSYGYTF

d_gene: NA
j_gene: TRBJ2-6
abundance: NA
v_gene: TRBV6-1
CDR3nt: TGTGCCAGCAGTGAGGGCCCAGGGGTTGGCGGGGCCAACGTCCTGACTTTC
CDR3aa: CASSEGPGVGGANVLTF

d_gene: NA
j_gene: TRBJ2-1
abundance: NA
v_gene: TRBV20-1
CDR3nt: TGCAGTGCTAGAGGAGACAATGAGCAGTTCTTC
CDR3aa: CSARGDNEQFF

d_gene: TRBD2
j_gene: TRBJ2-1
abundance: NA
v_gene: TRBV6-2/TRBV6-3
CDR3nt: TGTGCCAGCAAGACCGCTAATAGCGGGAATGAGCAGTTCTTC
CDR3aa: CASKTANSGNEQFF

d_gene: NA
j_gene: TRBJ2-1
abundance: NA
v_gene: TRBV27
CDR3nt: TGTGCCAGCAGCGGGGCCAGGACAATGAGCATGGTGAATGAGCAGTTCTTC
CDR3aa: CASSGARTMSMVNEQFF

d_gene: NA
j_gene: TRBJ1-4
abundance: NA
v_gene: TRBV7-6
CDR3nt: TGTGCCAGCAGCTTAAGGCCCGCAACTAATGAAAAACTGTTTTTT
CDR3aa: CASSLRPATNEKLFF

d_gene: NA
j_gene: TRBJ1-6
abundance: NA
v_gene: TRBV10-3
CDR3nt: TGTGCCACAAAAGTATCGGGCTATAATTCACCCCTCCACTTT
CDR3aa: CATKVSGYNSPLHF

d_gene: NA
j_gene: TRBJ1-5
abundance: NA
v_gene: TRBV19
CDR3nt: TGTGCCAGTAGTATGTATTCGACAAACAATCAGCCCCAGCATTTT
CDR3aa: CASSMYSTNNQPQHF

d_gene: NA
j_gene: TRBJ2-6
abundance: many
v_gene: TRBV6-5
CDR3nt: TGTGCCAGCAGTTGGAGGGACAGCCCACTCACTGGGGCCAACGTCCTGACTTTC
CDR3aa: CASSWRDSPLTGANVLTF

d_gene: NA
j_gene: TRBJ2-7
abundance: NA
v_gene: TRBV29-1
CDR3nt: TGCAGCGTCCTATACCCGGACAGCTCCTACGAGCAGTACTTC
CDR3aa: CSVLYPDSSYEQYF

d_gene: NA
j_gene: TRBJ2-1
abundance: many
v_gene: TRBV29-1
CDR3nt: TGCAGCGCCAGTTTGGGGCGTAATGAGCAGTTCTTC
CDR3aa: CSASLGRNEQFF

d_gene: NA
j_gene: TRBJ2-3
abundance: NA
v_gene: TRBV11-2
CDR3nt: TGTGCCAGCAGCTTTGCCTCGGCGTTGGCTACGCAGTATTTT
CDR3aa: CASSFASALATQYF

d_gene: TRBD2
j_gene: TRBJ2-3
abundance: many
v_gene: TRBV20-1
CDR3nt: TGCAGTGCTAGAAGGACTAGCGGACTCACAGATACGCAGTATTTT
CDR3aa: CSARRTSGLTDTQYF

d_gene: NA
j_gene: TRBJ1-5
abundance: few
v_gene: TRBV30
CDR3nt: TGTGCCTGGTCGCGACAGGATAATCAGCCCCAGCATTTT
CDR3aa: CAWSRQDNQPQHF

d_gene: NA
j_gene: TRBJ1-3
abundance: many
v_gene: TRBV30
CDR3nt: TGTGCCTTGACTGTCTCTGGAAACACCATATATTTT
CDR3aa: CALTVSGNTIYF

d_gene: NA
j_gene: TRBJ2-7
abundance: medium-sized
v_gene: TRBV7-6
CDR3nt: TGTGCCAGCAGCACCCCGGGGGGCGGGCACACCTACGAGCAGTACTTC
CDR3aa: CASSTPGGGHTYEQYF

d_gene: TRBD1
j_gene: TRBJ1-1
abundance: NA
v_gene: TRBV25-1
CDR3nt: TGTGCCAGCAGAAAGCGGGACAGGGGTTTCTTTGGGGGCACTGAAGCTTTCTTT
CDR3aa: CASRKRDRGFFGGTEAFF

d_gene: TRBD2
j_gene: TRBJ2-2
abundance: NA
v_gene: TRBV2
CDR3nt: TGTGCCAGTTCGACTAGCGGGAGTAATGTGGGCGGGGAGCTGTTTTTT
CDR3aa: CASSTSGSNVGGELFF

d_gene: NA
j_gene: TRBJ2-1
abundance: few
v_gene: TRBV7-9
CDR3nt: TGTGCCAGCAGTCCCCCCTCAGGAAAGGGTTTCGATGAGCAGTTCTTC
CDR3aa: CASSPPSGKGFDEQFF

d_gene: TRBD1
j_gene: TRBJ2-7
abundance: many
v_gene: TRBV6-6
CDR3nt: TGTGCCAGCAGTGAGGGACAGGGGGATGTATACGAGCAGTACTTC
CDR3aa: CASSEGQGDVYEQYF

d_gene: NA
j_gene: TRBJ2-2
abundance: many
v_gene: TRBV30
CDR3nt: TGTGCCTGGGGGGGAACAGGGTACACCGGGGAGCTGTTTTTT
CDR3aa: CAWGGTGYTGELFF

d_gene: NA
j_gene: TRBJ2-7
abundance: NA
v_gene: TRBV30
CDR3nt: TGTGCCTGGGGGAGTGGAGGTCACGAGCAGTACTTC
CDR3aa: CAWGSGGHEQYF

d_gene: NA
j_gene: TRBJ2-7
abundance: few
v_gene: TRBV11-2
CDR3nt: TGTGCCAGCAGCTTCGGGAGACCCGGGTTCTACGAGCAGTACTTC
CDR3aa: CASSFGRPGFYEQYF

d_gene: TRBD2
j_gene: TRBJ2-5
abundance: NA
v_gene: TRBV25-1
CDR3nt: TGTGCCAGCAGTGAATCCATAGCGGGGAGGGGAGAGACCCAGTACTTC
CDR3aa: CASSESIAGRGETQYF